This T cell receptor beta chain was identified during a study of blood T cells in healthy people across ages. Findings and caveats of the study: The study found TCR beta diversity correlated strongly with naive T cell percentage.

Total RNA extraction produced at least 5.5 micrograms (per sample) for the study. It was with a sample-barcoded 5' primer and a J-beta primer mix that a second PCR of about 7 to 12 cycles was run. TCRdb re-analysed the 5' RACE reads in MiXCR, keeping a single row per CDR3 protein. The data show 1.5 million to 2 million distinct CDR3 sequences, about 50% seen once. Germline loops: CDR1 LGHNA, CDR2 YSLEER. The CDR3 length is 17 residues. With 0 bases removed from V and 0 bases from J, the gap between germline ends came to 15 bases. On this clonotype: Its matching antigen is unknown.

The chain combines TRBV4-3 with TRBJ2-7; a possible D gene is TRBD2 (6 bases). The sequenced sample was blood. This receptor was identified in a woman in her thirties or forties in good health. Here the CDR3 DNA reads TGCGCCAGCAGCCAAGAAACCGGGACTTTCAACTCCTACGAGCAGTACTTC. Protein sequence: CASSQETGTFNSYEQYF.